One sample yielded the 23 T cell receptor beta chains listed below, sequenced in a study of shared clonotypes between healthy human individuals. Terminally differentiated effector memory CD45RA+ cells were left out of the naive CD8 fraction, which was CD45RO-negative and positively selected for CCR7. Libraries were prepared by immunoSEQ multiplex PCR; TCRdb keeps only in-frame clonotypes and omits some of them. The sample includes about 2.1 million clones, just under 95% seen only once; the top ten take about 1.6%. The sample taken for sequencing was naive CD8+ T cells from PBMCs. The receptor set was obtained from a man between 18 and 29 years old in good health. Some clones in this sample may be carry-over from other donors' samples.

This chain joins TRBV27 and TRBJ2-7; 10 bases line up with TRBD2. Germline values: CDR1 MNHEY, CDR2 SMNVEV (reference sequence). The CDR3 spans 16 residues. V shed 5 bases, J shed 9 bases, and the junction held 16 bases outside the gene matches. CDR3 DNA: TGTGCCAGCAGTCCGAGACTAGCGGGTGGTCGGAGTCGGCAGTACTTC. Protein product: CASSPRLAGGRSRQYF.

This chain connects TRBV4-1 to TRBJ2-7, with D maybe TRBD2 (6 bases). CDR3 length: 15 amino acids. V was shortened by 3 bases and J by 1 base, with 13 bases between the two germline ends. The germline V gene has CDR1 MGHRA and CDR2 YSYEKL. The CDR3 DNA follows: TGCGCCAGCAGCCAGGGTCTTGGGGGGTCCTACGAGCAGTACTTC. Encoded protein: CASSQGLGGSYEQYF.

The V and J genes are TRBV10-3 and TRBJ2-2; D may correspond to TRBD1 or TRBD2 (6 bases each). The ends were cut back, 7 bases at V and 5 bases at J, with 11 bases in the middle. There are 13 residues in the CDR3. Germline V gives CDR1 ENHRY, CDR2 SYGVKD. The DNA of the CDR3 is TGTGCCATCAAGGAGGGGGGAACCGGGGAGCTGTTTTTT. It specifies CAIKEGGTGELFF.

The gene calls are TRBV6-1 and TRBJ1-5; TRBD1 is a possible D gene (6 bases). Germline assignment: CDR1 MNHNS and CDR2 SASEGT. The CDR3 is made up of 14 amino acids. The V end lost 4 bases, the J end lost 3 bases, and 10 bases lay between the germline ends. The CDR3 region has the DNA TGTGCCAGCAGTGCAGGGGTTACCAATCAGCCCCAGCATTTT. It specifies CASSAGVTNQPQHF.

V is TRBV28 and J is TRBJ1-1; D is unclear. The CDR3 contains 13 residues. Germline CDR1 is MDHEN and CDR2 is SYDVKM. Trimming removed 1 base from V and 7 bases from J, with 10 bases in between. The CDR3 region is CASSLSGMGEAFF. The CDR3 bases are TGTGCCAGCAGTTTATCCGGGATGGGTGAAGCTTTCTTT.

The gene calls are TRBV6-5 and TRBJ2-2, with D possibly TRBD2 on 6 matching bases. In germline, CDR1 is MNHEY, CDR2 SVGAGI. This CDR3 contains 15 residues. The V gene lost 6 bases and the J gene lost 4 bases, with 15 bases spanning the gap. The CDR3 region has the DNA TGTGCCAGCAGACCAGGACTGGAGGGCACCGGGGAGCTGTTTTTT. Amino acids: CASRPGLEGTGELFF.

The rearrangement uses TRBV4-1 and TRBJ1-5; no firm D call. With 0 bases removed from V and 7 bases from J, the gap between germline ends came to 10 bases. Germline V CDR1 and CDR2: MGHRA, YSYEKL. The CDR3 consists of 14 residues. CDR3 sequence reads: CASSQEPGLQPQHF. CDR3 bases: TGCGCCAGCAGCCAAGAGCCCGGGCTCCAGCCCCAGCATTTT.

This clone was seen a few times. The chain has TRBV6-1 and TRBJ1-1; 7 positions match TRBD1. The CDR3 loop spans 12 amino acids. CDR1 and CDR2 from the germline V gene are MNHNS and SASEGT. V gave up 5 bases and J gave up 6 bases; unmatched junction bases: 3. The CDR3 bases are TGTGCCAGCAGTAGAGGGGGCTCTGAAGCTTTCTTT. Encoded protein: CASSRGGSEAFF.

This clone was counted a single time. CDR3 sequence reads: CASSQGVLDTQYF. CDR3 in DNA: TGTGCCAGCTCACAGGGAGTTTTAGATACGCAGTATTTT. The V and J genes are TRBV9 and TRBJ2-3; a possible D gene is TRBD1 (6 bases). This CDR3 is built from 13 residues. Germline loops: CDR1 SGDLS, CDR2 YYNGEE. Trimming shortened V by 7 bases and J by 5 bases, and 14 bases separated the two germline ends.

This clone was detected only once. The chain carries TRBV27 and TRBJ2-7; D uncertain. Trimming took off 0 bases at V and 6 bases at J, with 9 bases between the two ends. Germline lookup yields CDR1 MNHEY and CDR2 SMNVEV (reference sequence). This CDR3 has 13 residues. CDR3 sequence reads: CASSLSSAGEQYF. In DNA form, the CDR3 reads TGTGCCAGCAGTTTATCTTCCGCTGGCGAGCAGTACTTC.

This chain joins TRBV5-1 and TRBJ2-3; TRBD1 is a possible D gene (5 bases). CDR1 SGHRS and CDR2 YFSETQ come from the germline V gene. Trimming left V 1 base short and J 2 bases short, with 17 bases between. CDR3 size: 17 residues. The CDR3 protein is CASSLQFPAGNTDTQYF. CDR3 bases: TGCGCCAGCAGCTTGCAGTTTCCGGCAGGGAACACAGATACGCAGTATTTT.

This sequence joins TRBV7-6 and TRBJ2-2; tentative D call: TRBD1 (6 bases). This CDR3 spans 17 amino acids. Germline CDR1 SGHVS, CDR2 FNYEAQ. Trimming removed 5 bases from V and 8 bases from J, with 24 bases in between. The CDR3 DNA follows: TGTGCCAGCAGCCCCTCCCGCGAGGACAGCCCAAAAGGGGAGCTGTTTTTT. Protein: CASSPSREDSPKGELFF.

The gene calls are TRBV30 and TRBJ1-5, with 12 bases aligning to TRBD1. Germline V CDR1 and CDR2: GTSNPN, SVGIG (reference sequence). The CDR3 runs to 14 residues. The junction had 5 bases not matched to a gene; V was cut back by 4 bases and J by 7 bases. The CDR3 DNA sequence: TGTGCCTGGAACCCCGGGACAGGGGGCCAGCCCCAGCATTTT. Its translation is CAWNPGTGGQPQHF.

CDR3 DNA sequence: TGTGCCAGCAGTGAATGGTTTACAGGGGATGGCTACACCTTC. Its protein product is CASSEWFTGDGYTF. The chain links TRBV6-1 to TRBJ1-2, with TRBD1 identical over 7 bases. This CDR3 contains 14 residues. Per the germline V gene, CDR1 is MNHNS and CDR2 is SASEGT. With V trimmed by 2 bases and J by 6 bases, 6 bases remained unmatched.

The chain recombines TRBV4-3 with TRBJ1-2; the D is unclear. There are 16 residues in the CDR3. Per the germline V gene, CDR1 is LGHNA and CDR2 is YSLEER. Trimming left V 0 bases short and J 7 bases short, with 18 bases between. CDR3 sequence reads: CASSQDHRRTKFGYTF. The DNA of the CDR3 is TGCGCCAGCAGCCAAGATCATCGCAGGACGAAGTTTGGCTACACCTTC.

The chain carries TRBV21-1 and TRBJ1-5; the D call in the table, TRBD1, was not verified against the DNA. TRBV21-1 is a listed pseudogene. There are 16 residues in the CDR3. CDR3 nucleotides: TGTGCCAGCAGCAACCGGGACAGGGGACGGGATCAGCCCCAGCATTTT. Protein sequence: CASSNRDRGRDQPQHF.

The chain joins TRBV2 to TRBJ2-2; maybe TRBD1 (5 bases). The CDR3 is 15 residues long. Between the trimmed V and J ends, which lost 5 bases and 3 bases, there was a span of 13 bases. Germline CDR1 and CDR2: SNHLY and FYNNEI. The CDR3 DNA follows: TGTGCCAGCAGTCCCGGGCAGGGCTACACCGGGGAGCTGTTTTTT. Translated: CASSPGQGYTGELFF.

The V call is TRBV28, the J call TRBJ2-1; a possible D gene is TRBD2 (6 bases). CDR1 and CDR2 from the germline V gene are MDHEN and SYDVKM. Trimming took 10 bases from V and 3 from J, leaving 19 bases between them. The CDR3 is 15 residues long. CDR3 coding DNA: TGTGCCACCAAATACCAGCGGGTTGTCTACAATGAGCAGTTCTTC. Translated: CATKYQRVVYNEQFF.

V gene TRBV2 combines with J gene TRBJ2-7; the D gene could be TRBD1 or TRBD2 (6 bases each). Between the trimmed V and J ends, which lost 7 bases and 3 bases, there was a span of 13 bases. The V gene's germline CDR1 is SNHLY and CDR2 FYNNEI. The CDR3 is 13 amino acids. The CDR3 nucleotides are TGTGCCAGCAATTTAGGGGGGAGCTACGAGCAGTACTTC. The encoded protein is CASNLGGSYEQYF.

The chain carries TRBV10-2 and TRBJ2-7, with TRBD2 matching over 10 bases. The germline CDR1 and CDR2 sequences are WSHSY and SAAADI. V was pared by 4 bases and J by 2 bases, with 5 bases of the junction left unmatched. This CDR3 is 15 amino acids long. CDR3 amino acids: CASSGTSGNTYEQYF. As DNA, the CDR3 is TGCGCCAGCAGTGGGACTAGCGGCAATACCTACGAGCAGTACTTC.

The chain employs TRBV6-5 and TRBJ2-2, with 8 positions matching TRBD1. This CDR3 has 15 residues. CDR1 and CDR2 from the germline V gene are MNHEY and SVGAGI. After removal of 4 bases from V and 6 bases from J, the junction contained 7 bases not matched to a gene. The CDR3 DNA follows: TGTGCCAGCAGTTCCGACAGGGGATGGGCCGGGGAGCTGTTTTTT. This sequence encodes CASSSDRGWAGELFF.

The CDR3 here is CASSLGTSVLDEQFF. The CDR3 DNA is TGTGCCAGCAGCTTGGGGACTAGCGTCTTGGATGAGCAGTTCTTC. The rearrangement uses TRBV5-4 and TRBJ2-1; 9 positions agree with TRBD2. V was pared by 0 bases and J by 8 bases, with 6 bases of the junction left unmatched. CDR1 SGHNT and CDR2 YYREEE come from the germline V gene (reference sequence). The CDR3 runs 15 residues.

This clone was recorded once. This rearrangement joins TRBV5-4 to TRBJ2-7; possibly TRBD1 for D (6 bases). Germline-derived CDR1 and CDR2 are SGHNT and YYREEE (reference sequence). Trimming took 4 bases from V and 6 from J, leaving 17 bases between them. The CDR3 runs to 14 residues. The CDR3 sequence: CASSPGHRSGEQYF. CDR3 DNA sequence: TGTGCCAGCAGCCCGGGACACAGGTCGGGCGAGCAGTACTTC.